Listed here are 20 T cell receptor beta chains from one sample, sequenced in a study of blood T cell repertoires in COVID-19. Using immunoSEQ multiplex PCR, the repertoire was profiled, and TCRdb retains in-frame clones only, with some absent. Here the sample spans 170,000 or so clones, approximately 89% being singletons. The sample comprised PBMCs or T cells enriched from blood (not recorded which). These receptors originate from a man in his forties who had recovered from COVID-19.

J is TRBJ1-1 and V is TRBV21-1. TRBV21-1 is a known pseudogene. The CDR3 runs to 20 residues. The CDR3 bases are TGTGCCAGCAGCAAAATAGGGATCCGGGGAGGGGTCCCGGCGGGCACTGAAGCTTTCTTT. Translating gives CASSKIGIRGGVPAGTEAFF.

This clone was observed a handful of times. The rearrangement joins TRBV27 to TRBJ2-2, with D possibly TRBD2 on 6 matching bases. V was shortened by 6 bases and J by 4 bases, with 12 bases between the two germline ends. CDR3 length: 14 amino acids. The germline CDR1 and CDR2 sequences are MNHEY and SMNVEV (reference sequence). The CDR3 loop reads CASSRDGGTGELFF. In DNA, the CDR3 is TGTGCCAGCAGCCGAGACGGGGGCACCGGGGAGCTGTTTTTT.

The gene calls are TRBV2 and TRBJ2-1, with 9 bases fitting TRBD2. V shed 9 bases and J 3 bases; nucleotides not matched to a gene: 3. The length of the CDR3 is 13 residues. The germline gives CDR1 SNHLY, CDR2 FYNNEI. The CDR3 DNA follows: TGTGCCAGAAGCGGGGGGAACTACAATGAGCAGTTCTTC. Its translation: CARSGGNYNEQFF.

This chain links TRBV3-1 (or the pseudogene TRBV3-2) with TRBJ2-3; tentative D call: TRBD1 (5 bases). CDR1 and CDR2 from the germline V gene are LGHDT and YNNKEL (reference sequence). Between the trimmed V and J ends, which lost 0 bases and 2 bases, there was a span of 24 bases. This CDR3 comprises 20 residues. CDR3 coding DNA: TGTGCCAGCAGCCAAGATCATAGGGCCAGGGCGTATATGAACACAGATACGCAGTATTTT. The encoded protein is CASSQDHRARAYMNTDTQYF.

This clone was counted a few times. J is TRBJ1-1 and V is TRBV12-3 or TRBV12-4; D is unclear. The CDR3 consists of 13 residues. The V gene lost 6 bases and the J gene lost 6 bases, with 14 bases spanning the gap. This CDR3 is CASRRTGIPEAFF. CDR3 nucleotides: TGTGCCAGCAGGCGAACCGGTATCCCTGAAGCTTTCTTT.

The gene calls are TRBV7-6 and TRBJ1-3, with 12 nucleotides matching TRBD1. Trimming removed 5 bases from V and 0 bases from J; junction bases left unmatched: 5. CDR1 and CDR2 (germline): SGHVS, FNYEAQ. CDR3 size: 17 residues. The CDR3 DNA sequence: TGTGCCAGCAGCCCCGGGACAGGGGGCTTCTCTGGAAACACCATATATTTT. Protein product: CASSPGTGGFSGNTIYF.

The chain couples TRBV7-9 to TRBJ2-7, with a possible D match to TRBD1 (5 bases). Trimming stripped 0 bases from V and 5 bases from J, with 11 bases between. Germline lookup yields CDR1 SEHNR and CDR2 FQNEAQ (reference sequence). CDR3 size: 14 residues. The CDR3 here is CASSLAGVNDEQYF. Written as DNA, the CDR3 is TGTGCCAGCAGCTTAGCAGGGGTGAACGACGAGCAGTACTTC. The whole variable domain, filled in from reference TRBV7-9 and TRBJ2-7, reads DTGVSQNPRHKITKRGQNVTFRCDPISEHNRLYWYRQTLGQGPEFLTYFQNEAQLEKSRLLSDRFSAERPKGSFSTLEIQRTEQGDSAMYLCASSLAGVNDEQYFGPGTRLTVT.

The V gene is TRBV19, the J gene TRBJ1-5; no definite D call. V lost 5 bases and J lost 2, with 7 bases in between. From germline, CDR1 is LNHDA and CDR2 SQIVND (reference sequence). The CDR3 has 13 amino acids. DNA for the CDR3: TGTGCCAGTAGTGAGAGGGGCAATCAGCCCCAGCATTTT. As protein: CASSERGNQPQHF.

The chain joins TRBV30 to TRBJ2-7; maybe TRBD2 (6 bases). The CDR3 consists of 12 residues. Germline V gene sequence: CDR1 GTSNPN, CDR2 SVGIG (reference sequence). The ends were cut back, 4 bases at V and 6 bases at J, with 13 bases in the middle. In DNA, the CDR3 is TGTGCCTGGAACGGGGGAATTGGCGAGCAGTACTTC. Its translation: CAWNGGIGEQYF.

The gene calls are TRBV3-1 (or the pseudogene TRBV3-2) and TRBJ2-7; D may be TRBD2 (5 bases). V lost 1 base and J 3 bases, leaving 16 bases between the germline ends. This CDR3 is 16 amino acids long. Per the germline V gene, CDR1 is LGHDT and CDR2 is YNNKEL (reference sequence). For the CDR3, the DNA is TGTGCCAGCAGCCAAGGTGAAAGAGACTACTTCTACGAGCAGTACTTC. It specifies CASSQGERDYFYEQYF.

The chain has TRBV27 and TRBJ2-4, with D perhaps matching TRBD1 (6 bases). Germline CDR1 reads MNHEY; CDR2 reads SMNVEV (reference sequence). This CDR3 is 12 amino acids long. V was pared by 7 bases and J by 6 bases, with 10 bases between. The CDR3 reads CASIVQGNIQYF. Here the CDR3 DNA reads TGTGCCAGCATAGTACAGGGAAACATTCAGTACTTC.

The chain uses TRBV7-2 and TRBJ2-1; 9 bases align to TRBD2. The CDR3 covers 16 residues. Germline V lookup: CDR1 SGHTA, CDR2 FQGNSA. J gave up 4 bases and V 1 base, and 5 bases lay outside the gene matches. CDR3 amino acids: CASSLVAGGVYNEQFF. Written as DNA, the CDR3 is TGTGCCAGCAGCTTAGTCGCGGGGGGGGTTTACAATGAGCAGTTCTTC.

As concerns this clone: The sample carries other DNA sequences with the same CDR3. The chain uses TRBV28 and TRBJ2-7; 11 bases are shared with TRBD1. Germline lookup yields CDR1 MDHEN and CDR2 SYDVKM. The V segment lost 6 bases and the J segment 4 bases; nucleotides outside the gene matches: 5. The CDR3 covers 14 residues. The CDR3 DNA is TGTGCCAGCAGCCCCGGGACAGGGGGTTACGAGCAGTACTTC. It yields the protein CASSPGTGGYEQYF.

V is TRBV3-1 (or the pseudogene TRBV3-2) and J is TRBJ2-1, with 11 bases that match TRBD1. V lost 0 bases and J lost 8; bases outside the gene matches: 3. Per the germline V gene, CDR1 is LGHDT and CDR2 is YNNKEL (reference sequence). This CDR3 contains 15 residues. CDR3 bases: TGTGCCAGCAGCCAAGAGGACAGGGGGCGCGATGAGCAGTTCTTC. Its protein is CASSQEDRGRDEQFF.

This rearrangement joins TRBV5-4 to TRBJ2-6; D is uncertain. V was pared by 4 bases and J by 2 bases, with 10 bases between. This CDR3 is built from 15 residues. Germline V gene sequence: CDR1 SGHNT, CDR2 YYREEE (reference sequence). The CDR3 sequence: CASSARHTGANVLTF. CDR3 DNA: TGTGCCAGCAGCGCGCGACACACTGGGGCCAACGTCCTGACTTTC.

This chain links TRBV27 with TRBJ1-4; D is uncertain. V was shortened by 5 bases and J by 0 bases, with 16 bases between the two germline ends. The CDR3 covers 17 residues. Per germline, CDR1 MNHEY and CDR2 SMNVEV (reference sequence). The DNA of the CDR3 is TGTGCCAGCAGTAGCCAGGTACCTCGTGCAACTAATGAAAAACTGTTTTTT. Its translation is CASSSQVPRATNEKLFF.

The chain has TRBV5-6 and TRBJ1-5; D perhaps matches TRBD1 (5 bases). The CDR3 has 12 residues. Germline V CDR1 and CDR2: SGHDT, YYEEEE. Deletions cut 5 bases from V and 9 bases from J, with 12 bases between. As DNA, the CDR3 is TGTGCCAGCAGTCCCCTGGGGGGGCCCCAGCATTTT. This sequence encodes CASSPLGGPQHF.

This chain connects TRBV4-2 to TRBJ2-1; D gene uncertain. The CDR3 extends over 13 amino acids. Germline loops: CDR1 LGHNA, CDR2 YNFKEQ. The ends were cut back, 1 base at V and 8 bases at J, with 9 bases in the middle. In DNA form, the CDR3 reads TGTGCCAGCAGCCAAGTGAAGCGAGATGAGCAGTTCTTC. Translated, it gives CASSQVKRDEQFF.

The V and J genes are TRBV15 and TRBJ1-1, with 7 positions matching TRBD1. Germline V CDR1 and CDR2: LNHNV, YYDKDF (reference sequence). The CDR3 loop spans 13 amino acids. V lost 4 bases, J lost 10 bases, and 9 bases stayed unmatched. This chain's CDR3 is CATSITDRDRAFF. For the CDR3, the DNA is TGTGCCACCAGCATAACCGACAGGGATCGAGCTTTCTTT.

Comment on this clone: One junction end disagrees with the germline gene, perhaps due to a read error. This rearrangement joins TRBV7-7 to TRBJ2-5; 9 nucleotides align to TRBD1. The CDR3 runs 14 residues. Germline V gene data show CDR1 as SSHAT and CDR2 as FNYEAQ (reference sequence). The CDR3 DNA sequence: TGTGCTAGCAGCGGACCGACAGGGGGAGAGACCCAGTACTTC. Amino acid sequence: CASSGPTGGETQYF.